These T cell receptor beta chains were read from a single sample in a study of CD8 T cells in Susac syndrome. TCRdb recomputed calls from the immunoSEQ multiplex PCR reads with MiXCR, one row per CDR3 protein. The data contain about 120,000 distinct CDR3 sequences, about 93% of them seen just once; the ten biggest clones take up more than 0.095%. Sequenced material: CD4+ T cells from PBMCs. The receptors were sampled from a human donor in good health. The CDR3 runs from the conserved cysteine through the conserved F or W. The order of the fields is D gene, J gene, clone size, V gene, CDR3 DNA, CDR3 protein. The D gene is left open where the match is weak. The size field is filled for only some rows; it gives once, few, many or a size class.

d_gene: .; j_gene: TRBJ1-4; abundance: .; v_gene: TRBV4-3; CDR3nt: TGCGCCAGCAGCCAAGATTTCGGTCCCGGGGAAAAACTGTTTTTT; CDR3aa: CASSQDFGPGEKLFF
d_gene: .; j_gene: TRBJ1-1; abundance: .; v_gene: TRBV3-1; CDR3nt: TGTGCCAGCAGCCCCATGTGGGGGTTGGACACTGAAGCTTTCTTT; CDR3aa: CASSPMWGLDTEAFF
d_gene: TRBD2; j_gene: TRBJ2-3; abundance: .; v_gene: TRBV6-5; CDR3nt: TGTGCCAGCAGTTACTCGGTGAGCGGGAGAACCGCAACAGATACGCAGTATTTT; CDR3aa: CASSYSVSGRTATDTQYF
d_gene: .; j_gene: TRBJ2-5; abundance: once; v_gene: TRBV30; CDR3nt: TGTGCCTGGGGTAGCGGAGGGGGGACCCAGTACTTC; CDR3aa: CAWGSGGGTQYF
d_gene: .; j_gene: TRBJ1-2; abundance: .; v_gene: TRBV5-6; CDR3nt: TGTGCCAGCAGCCAAGACAGAGGCTATGGCTACACCTTC; CDR3aa: CASSQDRGYGYTF
d_gene: .; j_gene: TRBJ1-5; abundance: .; v_gene: TRBV3-1; CDR3nt: TGTGCCAGCAGCCAAGGGGGCCAGGGGAATCAGCCCCAGCATTTT; CDR3aa: CASSQGGQGNQPQHF
d_gene: .; j_gene: TRBJ1-1; abundance: few; v_gene: TRBV2; CDR3nt: TGTGCCAGCAGTGAACGGGGCCAGATGAACACTGAAGCTTTCTTT; CDR3aa: CASSERGQMNTEAFF
d_gene: .; j_gene: TRBJ1-1; abundance: .; v_gene: TRBV7-9; CDR3nt: TGTGCCAGCAGCTTAGGATTGGCGAACACTGAAGCTTTCTTT; CDR3aa: CASSLGLANTEAFF
d_gene: TRBD1; j_gene: TRBJ1-6; abundance: .; v_gene: TRBV4-1; CDR3nt: TGCGCCAGCAGCCAAGGAGACAGGGGCGCGGAGTCCTATAATTCACCCCTCCACTTT; CDR3aa: CASSQGDRGAESYNSPLHF
d_gene: TRBD2; j_gene: TRBJ2-7; abundance: .; v_gene: TRBV28; CDR3nt: TGTGCCAGCAGTTTATCAGGACTAGCGCTCTACGAGCAGTACTTC; CDR3aa: CASSLSGLALYEQYF
d_gene: .; j_gene: TRBJ2-5; abundance: .; v_gene: TRBV2; CDR3nt: TGTGCCAGCATGGGGAACGGACCGGTAGAGACCCAGTACTTC; CDR3aa: CASMGNGPVETQYF
d_gene: .; j_gene: TRBJ1-6; abundance: .; v_gene: TRBV6-5; CDR3nt: TGTGCCAGCAGCATACAGGGCGGCGATAATTCACCCCTCCACTTT; CDR3aa: CASSIQGGDNSPLHF
d_gene: TRBD1; j_gene: TRBJ2-1; abundance: .; v_gene: TRBV19; CDR3nt: TGTGCCAGTAGTATACGGGACAGGGGTGAACCTGAGCAGTTCTTC; CDR3aa: CASSIRDRGEPEQFF
d_gene: TRBD2; j_gene: TRBJ2-1; abundance: .; v_gene: TRBV4-2; CDR3nt: TGTGCCAGCAGCCAAGATCCGGGGACTAGCGACAATGAGCAGTTCTTC; CDR3aa: CASSQDPGTSDNEQFF
d_gene: .; j_gene: TRBJ2-5; abundance: .; v_gene: TRBV6-5; CDR3nt: TGTGCCAGCTCTTCTACAGGGATCGAGACCCAGTACTTC; CDR3aa: CASSSTGIETQYF
d_gene: .; j_gene: TRBJ2-1; abundance: once; v_gene: TRBV4-3; CDR3nt: TGCGCCAGCAGCCAAGAAGGGGCAGCCAATGAGCAGTTCTTC; CDR3aa: CASSQEGAANEQFF
d_gene: .; j_gene: TRBJ2-3; abundance: .; v_gene: TRBV2; CDR3nt: TGTGCCAGCAGTCAGACACAAGAGGGTACAGATACGCAGTATTTT; CDR3aa: CASSQTQEGTDTQYF
d_gene: .; j_gene: TRBJ2-7; abundance: .; v_gene: TRBV14; CDR3nt: TGTGCCAGCAGCCCGGGACCAGGGGTCAGATCCGAGCAGTACTTC; CDR3aa: CASSPGPGVRSEQYF
d_gene: .; j_gene: TRBJ2-5; abundance: once; v_gene: TRBV11-2; CDR3nt: TGTGCCAGCAGCCAGGGGCAAGAGACCCAGTACTTC; CDR3aa: CASSQGQETQYF
d_gene: .; j_gene: TRBJ2-2; abundance: .; v_gene: TRBV2; CDR3nt: TGTGCCAGCAGTGAGAAGACTAGTCCCGGGGAGCTGTTTTTT; CDR3aa: CASSEKTSPGELFF
d_gene: .; j_gene: TRBJ1-3; abundance: .; v_gene: TRBV7-9; CDR3nt: TGTGCCAGCAGCCGCACGGCCCTCTCTGGAAACACCATATATTTT; CDR3aa: CASSRTALSGNTIYF
d_gene: .; j_gene: TRBJ2-2; abundance: .; v_gene: TRBV4-3; CDR3nt: TGCGCCAGCAGCCAAGACTGGCTGAACACCGGGGAGCTGTTTTTT; CDR3aa: CASSQDWLNTGELFF
d_gene: .; j_gene: TRBJ2-7; abundance: .; v_gene: TRBV9; CDR3nt: TGTGCCAGCAGCTCCGGGGTCCGCTACGAGCAGTACTTC; CDR3aa: CASSSGVRYEQYF